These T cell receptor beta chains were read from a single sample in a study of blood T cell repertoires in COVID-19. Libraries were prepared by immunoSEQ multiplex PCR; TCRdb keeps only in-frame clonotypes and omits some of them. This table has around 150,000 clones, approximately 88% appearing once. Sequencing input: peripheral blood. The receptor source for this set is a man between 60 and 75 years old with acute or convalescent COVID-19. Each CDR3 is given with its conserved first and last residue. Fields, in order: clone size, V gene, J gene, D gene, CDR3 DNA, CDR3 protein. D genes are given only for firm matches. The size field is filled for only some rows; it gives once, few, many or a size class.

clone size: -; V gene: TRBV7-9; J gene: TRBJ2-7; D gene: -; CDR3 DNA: TGTGCCAGCAGCTTACAGGAAAAGATCCCCGAGCAGTACTTC; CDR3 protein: CASSLQEKIPEQYF
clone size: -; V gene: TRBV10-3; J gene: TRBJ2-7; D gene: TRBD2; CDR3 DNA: TGTGCCATCAGCGGGACTAGTAATCCCCCCGAGCAGTACTTC; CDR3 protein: CAISGTSNPPEQYF
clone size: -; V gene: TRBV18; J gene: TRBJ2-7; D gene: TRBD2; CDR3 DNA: TGTGCCAGCTCACCTCTAGCGGACCGCTCCTACGAGCAGTACTTC; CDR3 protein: CASSPLADRSYEQYF
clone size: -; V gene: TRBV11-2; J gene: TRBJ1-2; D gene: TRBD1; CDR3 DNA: TGTGCCAGCAGCCGGGACAGGGGGGGCTACACCTTC; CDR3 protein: CASSRDRGGYTF
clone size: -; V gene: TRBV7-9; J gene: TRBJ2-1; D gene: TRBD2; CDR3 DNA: TGTGCCAGCAGCTTGTATTTAGCGGGGGGCGAGAGCCCCTACAATGAGCAGTTCTTC; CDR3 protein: CASSLYLAGGESPYNEQFF
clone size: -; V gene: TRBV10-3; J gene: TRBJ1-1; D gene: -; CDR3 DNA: TGTGCCATCAGTGAAGTTAGGAGCACTGAAGCTTTCTTT; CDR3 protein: CAISEVRSTEAFF
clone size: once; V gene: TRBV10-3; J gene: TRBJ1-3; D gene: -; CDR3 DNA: TGTGCCATCAGTGCGGAGGGAAACACCATATATTTT; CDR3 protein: CAISAEGNTIYF
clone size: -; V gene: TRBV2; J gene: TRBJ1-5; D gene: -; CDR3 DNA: TGTGCCAGCGGGGGGGACAATCAGCCCCAGCATTTT; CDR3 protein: CASGGDNQPQHF
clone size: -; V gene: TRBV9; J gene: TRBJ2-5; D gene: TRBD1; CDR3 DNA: TGTGCCAGCAGCGTATCGTCCGGACAGGGGGTGGGAGAGACCCAGTACTTC; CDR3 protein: CASSVSSGQGVGETQYF
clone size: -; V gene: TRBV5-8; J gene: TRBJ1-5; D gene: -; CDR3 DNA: TGTGCCAGCAGCTCGGGGCGGGGTGAACAGCCCCAGCATTTT; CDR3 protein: CASSSGRGEQPQHF
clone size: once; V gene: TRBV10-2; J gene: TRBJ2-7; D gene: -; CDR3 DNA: TGCGCCAGCAGTGAGCAGCAGGCCCACGAGCAGTACTTC; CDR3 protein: CASSEQQAHEQYF
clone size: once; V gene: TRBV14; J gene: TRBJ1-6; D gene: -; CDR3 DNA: TGTGCCAGCAGCCAACACCTATCCCGGGACACCCCTTCACCCCTCCACTTT; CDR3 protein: CASSQHLSRDTPSPLHF
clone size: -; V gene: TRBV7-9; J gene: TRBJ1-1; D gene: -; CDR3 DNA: TGTGCCAGCAGCTTGACAGGGAACACTGAAGCTTTCTTT; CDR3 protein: CASSLTGNTEAFF
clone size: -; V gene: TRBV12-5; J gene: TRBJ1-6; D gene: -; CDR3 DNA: TGTGCTAGTGGTTTGGGACAGGCAAATTCACCCCTCCACTTT; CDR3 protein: CASGLGQANSPLHF
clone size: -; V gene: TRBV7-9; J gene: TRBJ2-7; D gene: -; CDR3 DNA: TGTGCCAGTACTGCCCCTGGTGCCTACGAGCAGTACTTC; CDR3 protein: CASTAPGAYEQYF
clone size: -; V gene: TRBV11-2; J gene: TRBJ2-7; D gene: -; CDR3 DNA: TGTGCCAGCAGCTTGGGCACTTACTACGAGCAGTACTTC; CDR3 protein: CASSLGTYYEQYF
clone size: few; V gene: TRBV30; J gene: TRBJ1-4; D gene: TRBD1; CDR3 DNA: TGTGCCTGGAGCGAGGGACAGGGGATTAATGAAAAACTGTTTTTT; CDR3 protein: CAWSEGQGINEKLFF
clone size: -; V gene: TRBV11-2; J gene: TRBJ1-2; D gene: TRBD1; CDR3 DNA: TGTGCCAGCAGCTTAGCCCTTAATGACCAGGGGGCTCATGGCTACACCTTC; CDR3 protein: CASSLALNDQGAHGYTF
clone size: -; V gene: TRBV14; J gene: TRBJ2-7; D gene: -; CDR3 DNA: TGTGCCAGCAGCCAATCACCGGGACATTCCTACGAGCAGTACTTC; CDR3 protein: CASSQSPGHSYEQYF
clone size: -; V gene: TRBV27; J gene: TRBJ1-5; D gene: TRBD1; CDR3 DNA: TGTGCCAGCGGACAGGGGGCTGGTCAGCCCCAGCATTTT; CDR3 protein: CASGQGAGQPQHF
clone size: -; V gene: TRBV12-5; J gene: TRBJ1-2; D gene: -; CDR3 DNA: TGTGCTAGTGGTTTGGACACAAATAGAGTCGACGTATTACAGGGACCTACTAACTATGGCTACACCTTC; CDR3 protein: CASGLDTNRVDVLQGPTNYGYTF
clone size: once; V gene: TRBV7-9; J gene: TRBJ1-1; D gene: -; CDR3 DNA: TGTGCCAGCAGCGAGATGAACACTGAAGCTTTCTTT; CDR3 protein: CASSEMNTEAFF
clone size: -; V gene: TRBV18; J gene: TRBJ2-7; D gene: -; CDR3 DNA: TGTGCCAGCTCAGGACAGAAGAGCTCCTACGAGCAGTACTTC; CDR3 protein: CASSGQKSSYEQYF
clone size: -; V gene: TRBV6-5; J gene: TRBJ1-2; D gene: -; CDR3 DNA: TGTGCCAGCAGTTACTCAGCCAGGGCCTATGGCTACACCTTC; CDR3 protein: CASSYSARAYGYTF
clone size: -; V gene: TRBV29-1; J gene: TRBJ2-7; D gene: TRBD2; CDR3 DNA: TGCAGCGTTTCGGGGGGGACCCAAGGCTACGAGCAGTACTTC; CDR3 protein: CSVSGGTQGYEQYF
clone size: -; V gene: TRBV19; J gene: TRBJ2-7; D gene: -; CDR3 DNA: TGTGCCAGTAGTCCCAGTGCGGGTGTTGAGCAGTACTTC; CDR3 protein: CASSPSAGVEQYF
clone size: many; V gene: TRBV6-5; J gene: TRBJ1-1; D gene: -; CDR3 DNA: TGTGCCAGCAAAACATTAGGGGGCACTGAAGCTTTCTTT; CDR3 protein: CASKTLGGTEAFF
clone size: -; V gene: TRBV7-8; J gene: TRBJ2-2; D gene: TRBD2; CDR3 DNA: TGTGCCAGCAGCTTCCGCTACAGCGGGGGGGATTCCGGGGAGCTGTTTTTT; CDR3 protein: CASSFRYSGGDSGELFF
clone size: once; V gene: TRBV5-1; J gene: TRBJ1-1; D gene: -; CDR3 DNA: TGCGCCAGCAGCTTGGAGGGAGGTGAAGCTTTCTTT; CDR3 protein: CASSLEGGEAFF
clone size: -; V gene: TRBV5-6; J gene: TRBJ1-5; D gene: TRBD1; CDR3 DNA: TGTGCCAGCAGCTTGTTCCGGGCAGGGGGTCTAACAAGCAATCAGCCCCAGCATTTT; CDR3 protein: CASSLFRAGGLTSNQPQHF
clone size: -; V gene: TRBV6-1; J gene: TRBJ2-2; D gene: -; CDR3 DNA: TGTGCCAGCAGTGAAGCCGGGAACACCGGGGAGCTGTTTTTT; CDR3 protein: CASSEAGNTGELFF
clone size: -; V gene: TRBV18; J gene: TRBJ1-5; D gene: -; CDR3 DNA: TGTGCCAGCTCTGGGGGCGCGAGCAATCAGCCCCAGCATTTT; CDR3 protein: CASSGGASNQPQHF
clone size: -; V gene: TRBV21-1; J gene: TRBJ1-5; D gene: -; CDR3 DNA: TGTGCCAGCAGCAATGGCGGGTTTGAGGATCAGCCCCAGCATTTT; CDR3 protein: CASSNGGFEDQPQHF
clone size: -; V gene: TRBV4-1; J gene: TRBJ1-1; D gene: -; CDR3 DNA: TGCGCCAGCAGAGAGGACTCTTTTCGCTCTGAAGCTTTCTTT; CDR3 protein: CASREDSFRSEAFF
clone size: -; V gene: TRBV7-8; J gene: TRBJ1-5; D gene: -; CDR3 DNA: TGTGCCAGCAGCTTAGGACAGAATCAGCCCCAGCATTTT; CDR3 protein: CASSLGQNQPQHF
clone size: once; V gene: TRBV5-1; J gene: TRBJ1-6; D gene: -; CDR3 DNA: TGCGCCAGCAGCTTGGGTGGGGGGGGATCACCCCTCCACTTT; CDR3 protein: CASSLGGGGSPLHF
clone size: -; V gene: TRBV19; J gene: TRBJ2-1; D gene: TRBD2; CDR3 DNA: TGTGCCAGTAGTATAGGTCTAGCGGCGTACAATGAGCAGTTCTTC; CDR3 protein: CASSIGLAAYNEQFF
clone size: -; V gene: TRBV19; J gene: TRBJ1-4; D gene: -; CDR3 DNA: TGTGCCAGTAAGACCCCGGAGGTGGACACTAATGAAAAACTGTTTTTT; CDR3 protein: CASKTPEVDTNEKLFF
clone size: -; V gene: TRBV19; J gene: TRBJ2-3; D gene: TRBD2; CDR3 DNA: TGTGCCAGTAGTAACCGGGGGGGAGGGGCAGATACGCAGTATTTT; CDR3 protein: CASSNRGGGADTQYF
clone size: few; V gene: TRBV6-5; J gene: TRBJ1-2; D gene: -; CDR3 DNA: TGTGCCAGCAGTTTCACCACGGTCGAGGGCTACACCTTC; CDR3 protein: CASSFTTVEGYTF